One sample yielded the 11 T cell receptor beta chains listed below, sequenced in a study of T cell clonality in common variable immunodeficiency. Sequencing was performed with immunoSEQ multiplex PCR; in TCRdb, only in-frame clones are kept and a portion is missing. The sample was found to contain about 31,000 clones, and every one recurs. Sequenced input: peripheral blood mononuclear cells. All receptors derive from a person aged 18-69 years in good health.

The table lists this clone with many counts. The DNA read from the CDR3 is TGTGCCTGGGTGGGGCAGGCCAATTCACCC. This gives the protein CAWVGQANSP. The whole CDR3 sequence reads CAWVGQANSPLHF. The J gene is TRBJ1-6, the V gene TRBV30, with TRBD1 as a possible D gene (5 bases). From the germline J gene comes the end of the CDR3, since the read stops 3 residues before it. This CDR3 has 13 residues. From germline, CDR1 is GTSNPN and CDR2 SVGIG (reference sequence). Trimming cost V 5 bases and J 7 bases, with 12 bases left between them.

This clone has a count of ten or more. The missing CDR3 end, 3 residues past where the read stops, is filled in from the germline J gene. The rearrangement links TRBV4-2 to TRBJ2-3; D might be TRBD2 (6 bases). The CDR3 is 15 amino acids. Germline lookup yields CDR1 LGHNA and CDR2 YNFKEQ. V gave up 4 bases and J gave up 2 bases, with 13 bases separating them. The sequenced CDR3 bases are TGTGCCAGCAGCCCAGCTGGCGGGGTCACAGATACG. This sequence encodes CASSPAGGVTDT. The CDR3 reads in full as CASSPAGGVTDTQYF.

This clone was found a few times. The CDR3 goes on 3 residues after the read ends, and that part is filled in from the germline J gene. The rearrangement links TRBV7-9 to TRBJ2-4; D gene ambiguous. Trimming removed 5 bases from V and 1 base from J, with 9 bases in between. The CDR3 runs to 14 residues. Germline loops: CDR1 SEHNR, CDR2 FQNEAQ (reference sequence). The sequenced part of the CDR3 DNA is TGTGCCAGCAGCCGCGAAGAGGCCAAAAACATT. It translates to CASSREEAKNI. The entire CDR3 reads CASSREEAKNIQYF.

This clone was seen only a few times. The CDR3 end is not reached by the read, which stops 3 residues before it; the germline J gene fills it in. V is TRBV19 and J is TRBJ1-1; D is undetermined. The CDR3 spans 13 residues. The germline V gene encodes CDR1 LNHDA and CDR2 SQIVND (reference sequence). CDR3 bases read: TGTGCCAGTAGTATATATTTCGCGGATACG. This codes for CASSIYFADT. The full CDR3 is CASSIYFADTAFF.

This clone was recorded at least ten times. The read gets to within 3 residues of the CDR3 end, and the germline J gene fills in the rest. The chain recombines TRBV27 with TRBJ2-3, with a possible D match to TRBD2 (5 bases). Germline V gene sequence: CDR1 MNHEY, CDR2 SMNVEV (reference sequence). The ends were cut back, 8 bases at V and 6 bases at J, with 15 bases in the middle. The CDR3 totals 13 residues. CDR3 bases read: TGTGCCAGCGGGGAGCGGAGTTCGGATACG. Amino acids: CASGERSSDT. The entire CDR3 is CASGERSSDTQYF.

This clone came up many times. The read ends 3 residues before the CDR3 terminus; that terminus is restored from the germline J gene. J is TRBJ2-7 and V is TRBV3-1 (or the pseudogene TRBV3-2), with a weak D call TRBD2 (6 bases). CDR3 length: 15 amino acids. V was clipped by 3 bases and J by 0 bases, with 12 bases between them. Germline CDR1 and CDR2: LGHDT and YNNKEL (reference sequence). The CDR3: CASSHTSGPSYEQYF. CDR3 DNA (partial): TGTGCCAGCAGCCACACAAGCGGGCCCTCCTACGAG.

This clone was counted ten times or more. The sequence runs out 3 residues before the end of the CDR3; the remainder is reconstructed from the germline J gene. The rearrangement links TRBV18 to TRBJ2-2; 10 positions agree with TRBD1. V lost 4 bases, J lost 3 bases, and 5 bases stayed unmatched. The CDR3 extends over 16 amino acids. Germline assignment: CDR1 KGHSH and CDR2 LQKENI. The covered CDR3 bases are TGTGCCAGCTCACGAAGACAGGGGGCCGACACCGGGGAG. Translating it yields CASSRRQGADTGE. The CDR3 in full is CASSRRQGADTGELFF.

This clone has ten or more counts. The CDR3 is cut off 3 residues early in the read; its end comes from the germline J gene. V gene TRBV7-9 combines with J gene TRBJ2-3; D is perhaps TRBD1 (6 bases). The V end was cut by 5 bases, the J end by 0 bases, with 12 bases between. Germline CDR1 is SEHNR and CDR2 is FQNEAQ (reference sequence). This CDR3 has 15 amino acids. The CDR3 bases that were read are TGTGCCAGCAGCGCTACAGGGATGAGCACAGATACG. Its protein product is CASSATGMSTDT. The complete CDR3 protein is CASSATGMSTDTQYF.

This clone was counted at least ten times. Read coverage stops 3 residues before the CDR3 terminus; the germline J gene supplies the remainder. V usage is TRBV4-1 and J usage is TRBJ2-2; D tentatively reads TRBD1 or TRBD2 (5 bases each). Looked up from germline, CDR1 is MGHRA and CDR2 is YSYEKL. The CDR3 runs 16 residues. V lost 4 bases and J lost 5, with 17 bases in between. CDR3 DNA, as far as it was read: TGCGCCAGCAGCCTCTCTCTGGTGAGGGGTACCGGGGAG. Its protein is CASSLSLVRGTGE. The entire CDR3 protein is CASSLSLVRGTGELFF.

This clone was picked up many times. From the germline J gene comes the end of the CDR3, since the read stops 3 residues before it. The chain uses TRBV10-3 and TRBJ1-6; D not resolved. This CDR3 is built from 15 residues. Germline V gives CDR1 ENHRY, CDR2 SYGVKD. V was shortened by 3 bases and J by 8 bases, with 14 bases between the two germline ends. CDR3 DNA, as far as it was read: TGTGCCATCAGTGACCTAGCCGCGAATCATTCACCC. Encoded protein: CAISDLAANHSP. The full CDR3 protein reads CAISDLAANHSPLHF.

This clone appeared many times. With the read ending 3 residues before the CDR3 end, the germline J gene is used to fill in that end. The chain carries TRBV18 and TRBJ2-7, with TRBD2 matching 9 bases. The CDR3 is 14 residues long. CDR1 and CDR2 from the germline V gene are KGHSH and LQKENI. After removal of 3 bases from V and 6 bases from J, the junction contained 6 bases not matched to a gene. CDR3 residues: CASSPFSGRGEQYF. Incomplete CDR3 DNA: TGTGCCAGCTCACCCTTTAGCGGGAGAGGCGAG.